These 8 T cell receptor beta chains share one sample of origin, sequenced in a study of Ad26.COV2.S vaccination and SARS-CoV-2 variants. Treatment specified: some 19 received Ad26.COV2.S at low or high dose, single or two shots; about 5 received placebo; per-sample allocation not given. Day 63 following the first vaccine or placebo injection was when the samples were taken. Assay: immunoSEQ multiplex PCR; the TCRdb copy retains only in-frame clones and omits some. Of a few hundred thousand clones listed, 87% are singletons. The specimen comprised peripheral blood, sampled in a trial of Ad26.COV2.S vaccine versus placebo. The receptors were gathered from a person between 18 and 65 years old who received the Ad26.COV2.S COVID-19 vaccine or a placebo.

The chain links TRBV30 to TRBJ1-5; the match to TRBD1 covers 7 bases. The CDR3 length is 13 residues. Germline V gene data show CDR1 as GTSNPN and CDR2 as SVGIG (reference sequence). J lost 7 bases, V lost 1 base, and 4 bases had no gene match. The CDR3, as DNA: TGTGCCTGGAGTGACAGGGGAAGCCAGCCCCAGCATTTT. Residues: CAWSDRGSQPQHF.

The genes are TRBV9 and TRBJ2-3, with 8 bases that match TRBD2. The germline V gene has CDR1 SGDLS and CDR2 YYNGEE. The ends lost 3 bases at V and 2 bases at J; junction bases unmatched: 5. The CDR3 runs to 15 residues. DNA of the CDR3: TGTGCCAGCAGCGATAGCGGGGAACACACAGATACGCAGTATTTT. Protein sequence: CASSDSGEHTDTQYF.

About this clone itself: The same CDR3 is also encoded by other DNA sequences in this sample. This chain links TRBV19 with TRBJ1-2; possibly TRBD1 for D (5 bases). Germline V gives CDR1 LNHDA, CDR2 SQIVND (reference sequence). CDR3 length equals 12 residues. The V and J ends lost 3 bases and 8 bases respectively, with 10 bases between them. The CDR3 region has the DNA TGTGCCAGTAGTATTGGTGGGGGAGGCTACACCTTC. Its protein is CASSIGGGGYTF.

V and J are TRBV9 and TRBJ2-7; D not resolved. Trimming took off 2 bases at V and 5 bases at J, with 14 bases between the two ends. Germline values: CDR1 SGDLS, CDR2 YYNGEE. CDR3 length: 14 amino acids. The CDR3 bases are TGTGCCAGCAGCGTGACGGAAGCCACCCACGAGCAGTACTTC. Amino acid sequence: CASSVTEATHEQYF.

The CDR3 loop is CASSPRTGGAGNYGYTF. The CDR3 region has the DNA TGTGCCAGCAGCCCGAGGACAGGGGGCGCGGGGAACTATGGCTACACCTTC. The chain links TRBV9 to TRBJ1-2; 11 bases align to TRBD1. The V gene end was trimmed by 4 bases and the J gene end by 2 bases; junction bases not matched to a gene: 10. The germline V gene has CDR1 SGDLS and CDR2 YYNGEE. The CDR3 extends over 17 amino acids.

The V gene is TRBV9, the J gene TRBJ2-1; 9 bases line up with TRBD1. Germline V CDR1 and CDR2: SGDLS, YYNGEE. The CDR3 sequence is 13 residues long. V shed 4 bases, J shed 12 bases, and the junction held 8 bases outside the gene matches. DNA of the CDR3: TGTGCCAGCAGCCCTGGACAGGGGTTGATGCAGTTCTTC. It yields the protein CASSPGQGLMQFF.

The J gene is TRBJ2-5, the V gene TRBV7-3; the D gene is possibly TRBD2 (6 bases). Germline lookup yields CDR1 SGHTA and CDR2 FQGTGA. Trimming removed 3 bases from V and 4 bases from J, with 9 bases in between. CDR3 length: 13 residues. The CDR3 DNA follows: TGTGCCAGCAGCTTGGAGGGAGGAGAGACCCAGTACTTC. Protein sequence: CASSLEGGETQYF.

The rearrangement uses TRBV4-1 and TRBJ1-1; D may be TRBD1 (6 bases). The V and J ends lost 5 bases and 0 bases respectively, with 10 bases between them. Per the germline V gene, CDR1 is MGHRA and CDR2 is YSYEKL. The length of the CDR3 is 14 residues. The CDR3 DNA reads TGCGCCAGCAGCTCCGGACAGATGAACACTGAAGCTTTCTTT. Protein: CASSSGQMNTEAFF.